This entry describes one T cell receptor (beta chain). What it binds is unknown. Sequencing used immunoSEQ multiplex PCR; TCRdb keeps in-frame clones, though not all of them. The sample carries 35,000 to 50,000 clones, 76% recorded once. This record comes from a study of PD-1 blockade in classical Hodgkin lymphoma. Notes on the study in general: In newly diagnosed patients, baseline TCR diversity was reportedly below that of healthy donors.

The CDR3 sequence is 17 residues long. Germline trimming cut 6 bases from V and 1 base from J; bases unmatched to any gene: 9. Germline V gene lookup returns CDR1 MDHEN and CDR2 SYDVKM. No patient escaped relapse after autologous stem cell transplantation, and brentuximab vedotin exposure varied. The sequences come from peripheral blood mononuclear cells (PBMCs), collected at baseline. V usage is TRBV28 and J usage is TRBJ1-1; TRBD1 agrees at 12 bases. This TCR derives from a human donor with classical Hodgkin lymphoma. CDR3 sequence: CASSRIGTGGGNTEAFF. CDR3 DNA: TGTGCCAGCAGCCGAATCGGGACAGGGGGCGGGAACACTGAAGCTTTCTTT.